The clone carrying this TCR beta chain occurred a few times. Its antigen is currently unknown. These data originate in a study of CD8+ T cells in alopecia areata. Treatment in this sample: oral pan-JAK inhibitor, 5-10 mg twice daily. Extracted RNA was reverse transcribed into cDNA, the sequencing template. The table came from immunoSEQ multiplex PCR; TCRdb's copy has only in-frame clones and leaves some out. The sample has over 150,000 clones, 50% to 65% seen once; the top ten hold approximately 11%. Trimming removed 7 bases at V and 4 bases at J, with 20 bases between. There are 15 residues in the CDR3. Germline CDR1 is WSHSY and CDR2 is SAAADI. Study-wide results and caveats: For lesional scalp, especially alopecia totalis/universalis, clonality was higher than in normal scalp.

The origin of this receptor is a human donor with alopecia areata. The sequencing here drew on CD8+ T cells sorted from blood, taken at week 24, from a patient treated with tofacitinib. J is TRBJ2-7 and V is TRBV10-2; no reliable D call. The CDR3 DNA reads TGCGCCAGCATCGCCGCGACTCTCGACTCTTACGAGCAGTACTTC. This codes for CASIAATLDSYEQYF.